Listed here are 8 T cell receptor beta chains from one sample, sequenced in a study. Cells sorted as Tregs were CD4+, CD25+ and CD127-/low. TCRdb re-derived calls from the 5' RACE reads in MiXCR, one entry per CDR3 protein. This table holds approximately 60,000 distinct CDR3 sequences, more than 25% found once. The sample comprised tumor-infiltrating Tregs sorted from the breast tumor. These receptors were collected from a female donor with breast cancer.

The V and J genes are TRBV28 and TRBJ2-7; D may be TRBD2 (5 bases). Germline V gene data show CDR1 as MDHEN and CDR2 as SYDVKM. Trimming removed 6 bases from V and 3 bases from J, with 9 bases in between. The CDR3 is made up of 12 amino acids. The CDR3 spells CASRLVGYEQYF. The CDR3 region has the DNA TGTGCCAGCAGACTAGTAGGCTACGAGCAGTACTTC. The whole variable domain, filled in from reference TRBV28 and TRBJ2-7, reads DVKVTQSSRYLVKRTGEKVFLECVQDMDHENMFWYRQDPGLGLRLIYFSYDVKMKEKGDIPEGYSVSREKKERFSLILESASTNQTSMYLCASRLVGYEQYFGPGTRLTVT.

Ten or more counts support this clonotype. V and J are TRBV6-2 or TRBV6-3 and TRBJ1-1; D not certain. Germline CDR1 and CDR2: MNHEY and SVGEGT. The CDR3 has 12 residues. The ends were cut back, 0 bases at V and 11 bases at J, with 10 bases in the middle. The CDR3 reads CASSYSRGAAFF. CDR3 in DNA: TGTGCCAGCAGTTACTCCCGGGGTGCTGCTTTCTTT.

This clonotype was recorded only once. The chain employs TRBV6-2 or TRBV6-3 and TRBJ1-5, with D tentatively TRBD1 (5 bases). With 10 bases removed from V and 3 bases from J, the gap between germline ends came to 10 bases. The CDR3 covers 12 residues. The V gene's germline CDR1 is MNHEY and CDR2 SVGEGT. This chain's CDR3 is CATKGSNQPQHF. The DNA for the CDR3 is TGTGCCACCAAGGGGTCCAATCAGCCCCAGCATTTT.

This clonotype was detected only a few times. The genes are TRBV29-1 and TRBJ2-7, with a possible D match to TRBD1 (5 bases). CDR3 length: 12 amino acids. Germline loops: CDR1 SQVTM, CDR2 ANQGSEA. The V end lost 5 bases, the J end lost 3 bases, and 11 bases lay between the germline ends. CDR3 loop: CSVMTAIYEQYF. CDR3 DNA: TGCAGCGTTATGACAGCCATCTACGAGCAGTACTTC.

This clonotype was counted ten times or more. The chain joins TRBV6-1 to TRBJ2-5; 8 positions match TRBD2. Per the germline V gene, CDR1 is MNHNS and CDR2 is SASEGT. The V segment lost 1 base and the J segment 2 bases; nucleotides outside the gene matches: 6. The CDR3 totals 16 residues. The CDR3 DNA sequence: TGTGCCAGCAGTGAAGTTTACGGGGGGGAACAAGAGACCCAGTACTTC. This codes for CASSEVYGGEQETQYF.

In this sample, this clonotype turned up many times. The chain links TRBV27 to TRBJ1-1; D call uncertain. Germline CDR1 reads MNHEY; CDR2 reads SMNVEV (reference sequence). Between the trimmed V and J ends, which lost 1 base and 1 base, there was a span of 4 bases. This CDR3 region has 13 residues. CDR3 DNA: TGTGCCAGCAGTTTATTGGGGAACACTGAAGCTTTCTTT. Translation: CASSLLGNTEAFF.

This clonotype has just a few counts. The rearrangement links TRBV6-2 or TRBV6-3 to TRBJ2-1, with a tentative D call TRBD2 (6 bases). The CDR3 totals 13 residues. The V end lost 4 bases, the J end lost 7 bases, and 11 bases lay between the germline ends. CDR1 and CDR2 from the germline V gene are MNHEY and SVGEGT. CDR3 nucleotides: TGTGCCAGCAGTTGGAACCGGGAGAATGAGCAGTTCTTC. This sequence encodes CASSWNRENEQFF.

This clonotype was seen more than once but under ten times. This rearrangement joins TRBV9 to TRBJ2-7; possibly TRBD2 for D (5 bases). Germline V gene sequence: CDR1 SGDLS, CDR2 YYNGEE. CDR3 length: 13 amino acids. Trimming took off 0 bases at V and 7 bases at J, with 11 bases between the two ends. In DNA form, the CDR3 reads TGTGCCAGCAGCGTAGAGGGCCAGCGGGAGCAGTACTTC. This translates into CASSVEGQREQYF. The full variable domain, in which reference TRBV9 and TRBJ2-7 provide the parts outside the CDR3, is DSGVTQTPKHLITATGQRVTLRCSPRSGDLSVYWYQQSLDQGLQFLIQYYNGEERAKGNILERFSAQQFPDLHSELNLSSLELGDSALYFCASSVEGQREQYFGPGTRLTVT.